The rows below give T cell receptor beta chains drawn from one sample of a study of early T cells in non-severe SARS-CoV-2 infection. TCRdb fed the 5' RACE reads into MiXCR, producing one record per CDR3 protein. Here the sample spans approximately 64,000 distinct CDR3 sequences, over 4% being singletons. Sequenced material: whole blood. Every receptor here comes from an adult who was a healthcare worker with PCR-confirmed SARS-CoV-2 infection or an uninfected control (not recorded which). CDR3s leave out the opening cysteine and the closing phenylalanine or tryptophan. The order of the fields is CDR3 length, V gene, clone size, CDR3 protein. For some rows the clone size is stated as once, few or many, or as a class when expanded; others skip it.

cdr3_length: 12
v_call: TRBV29-1
clone_size: many
cdr3_aa: SVEGTVNTGELF

cdr3_length: 13
v_call: TRBV11-2
clone_size: many
cdr3_aa: ASSSLTGSNTEAF

cdr3_length: 12
v_call: TRBV5-1
clone_size: few
cdr3_aa: ASSLAGSSDTQY

cdr3_length: 10
v_call: TRBV19
clone_size: many
cdr3_aa: ASRQRNYGYT

cdr3_length: 13
v_call: TRBV28
clone_size: many
cdr3_aa: ASSPPLGQLYGYT

cdr3_length: 8
v_call: TRBV2
clone_size: many
cdr3_aa: ASSTPGYT

cdr3_length: 14
v_call: TRBV5-4
clone_size: few
cdr3_aa: ASSSPAGVMKDIQY

cdr3_length: 12
v_call: TRBV11-2
clone_size: .
cdr3_aa: ASSFSGVGNEQF

cdr3_length: 11
v_call: TRBV5-1
clone_size: few
cdr3_aa: ASTPTGNDEQY

cdr3_length: 12
v_call: TRBV6-2/TRBV6-3
clone_size: many
cdr3_aa: ASYHQAGEYEQY

cdr3_length: 13
v_call: TRBV29-1
clone_size: many
cdr3_aa: SVQVSARNTDTQY

cdr3_length: 17
v_call: TRBV4-1
clone_size: many
cdr3_aa: ASSQVGLAGPIPHNEQF

cdr3_length: 13
v_call: TRBV4-3
clone_size: many
cdr3_aa: ASSQARRSNQPQH

cdr3_length: 16
v_call: TRBV5-6
clone_size: few
cdr3_aa: ASSLNVQVGRYTGELF

cdr3_length: 10
v_call: TRBV13
clone_size: many
cdr3_aa: ASSLMAYEQY

cdr3_length: 13
v_call: TRBV11-1
clone_size: few
cdr3_aa: ASSIGQGRTDTQY

cdr3_length: 17
v_call: TRBV10-3
clone_size: many
cdr3_aa: AISEPARTSGRELNEQF

cdr3_length: 13
v_call: TRBV20-1
clone_size: many
cdr3_aa: SAGLSQGAKQPQH

cdr3_length: 14
v_call: TRBV15
clone_size: many
cdr3_aa: ATRPSGTGLSYEQY

cdr3_length: 14
v_call: TRBV7-3
clone_size: many
cdr3_aa: ASSQSGRASYNEQF

cdr3_length: 14
v_call: TRBV28
clone_size: few
cdr3_aa: ASSTSSPGTTYEQY

cdr3_length: 13
v_call: TRBV5-4
clone_size: .
cdr3_aa: ASSPGTYGRDTQY

cdr3_length: 12
v_call: TRBV7-2
clone_size: few
cdr3_aa: ASTFRTADYGYT

cdr3_length: 12
v_call: TRBV4-3
clone_size: .
cdr3_aa: ASGSLGVDGELF

cdr3_length: 12
v_call: TRBV7-2
clone_size: many
cdr3_aa: ASSLVWQPETQY

cdr3_length: 13
v_call: TRBV7-2
clone_size: many
cdr3_aa: ASSLSPGRTDTQY

cdr3_length: 12
v_call: TRBV5-1
clone_size: many
cdr3_aa: ASTSGEMNTEAF

cdr3_length: 11
v_call: TRBV2
clone_size: .
cdr3_aa: ASGARGLYEQY

cdr3_length: 13
v_call: TRBV5-4
clone_size: many
cdr3_aa: ASSLGPSGNYEQY

cdr3_length: 13
v_call: TRBV12-3/TRBV12-4
clone_size: few
cdr3_aa: ASSLQAGSNQPQH

cdr3_length: 11
v_call: TRBV20-1
clone_size: many
cdr3_aa: SARAPHTDTQY

cdr3_length: 9
v_call: TRBV15
clone_size: once
cdr3_aa: ATSRAAEQF

cdr3_length: 13
v_call: TRBV13
clone_size: few
cdr3_aa: ASSAWGPGANVLT

cdr3_length: 12
v_call: TRBV18
clone_size: .
cdr3_aa: ASSQGQIGHEQY

cdr3_length: 12
v_call: TRBV7-2
clone_size: .
cdr3_aa: ASSQDRGRTEAF

cdr3_length: 11
v_call: TRBV7-2
clone_size: .
cdr3_aa: ASRDGFSETQY

cdr3_length: 12
v_call: TRBV6-5
clone_size: many
cdr3_aa: ASSYRTVPYEQY

cdr3_length: 15
v_call: TRBV6-5
clone_size: many
cdr3_aa: ASNRGTLSSYNSPLH

cdr3_length: 15
v_call: TRBV12-3/TRBV12-4
clone_size: .
cdr3_aa: ASSSTLSGGSNYGYT

cdr3_length: 13
v_call: TRBV19
clone_size: .
cdr3_aa: ASSIPTSGYNEQF

cdr3_length: 14
v_call: TRBV28
clone_size: few
cdr3_aa: ASRSGGNSYNSPLH

cdr3_length: 12
v_call: TRBV6-1
clone_size: .
cdr3_aa: ASSENLRDSPLH

cdr3_length: 12
v_call: TRBV19
clone_size: many
cdr3_aa: ASTPGTGKDTQY

cdr3_length: 11
v_call: TRBV2
clone_size: .
cdr3_aa: ASSEQGGYGYT

cdr3_length: 13
v_call: TRBV5-1
clone_size: many
cdr3_aa: ASKPGQSSYNEQF

cdr3_length: 13
v_call: TRBV13
clone_size: few
cdr3_aa: ASSLGGTGLEKQY

cdr3_length: 10
v_call: TRBV29-1
clone_size: many
cdr3_aa: SGRLAGGEQY

cdr3_length: 11
v_call: TRBV20-1
clone_size: few
cdr3_aa: SATVSGTDTQY

cdr3_length: 13
v_call: TRBV19
clone_size: many
cdr3_aa: ASSMNSGSSNTQY

cdr3_length: 14
v_call: TRBV11-3
clone_size: many
cdr3_aa: ASSLGGGIYYNEQF